The next 2 T cell receptor beta chains were all read from a single sample in a study of blood T cell repertoires in COVID-19 (dated by TCRdb to 2018 to 2020). Library preparation was by the immunoSEQ multiplex PCR assay. TCRdb holds this immuneACCESS table with in-frame rearrangements only. Some clones are missing; in checked studies, unresolved V genes explain under half, and the rest has no known cause. The table for this sample lists about 200,000 clones; around 92% of them were counted only once. The ten largest clones represent 4% of the sample. Sequences were obtained from PBMCs or T cells enriched from blood (not recorded which). These receptors came from a woman aged 25 to 45 with acute COVID-19.

The V call is TRBV25-1, the J call TRBJ1-4, with a weak D call TRBD1 (5 bases). CDR1 and CDR2 (germline): MGHDK, SYGVNS. V gave up 3 bases and J gave up 7 bases, with 15 bases separating them. The CDR3 runs to 15 residues. The CDR3 here is CASSDAQGRLEKLFF. The CDR3 coding sequence is TGTGCCAGCAGTGACGCCCAGGGCAGGCTTGAAAAACTGTTTTTT.

The chain links TRBV5-6 to TRBJ2-5, with D maybe TRBD1 (5 bases). The germline V gene has CDR1 SGHDT and CDR2 YYEEEE. V lost 2 bases to trimming and J lost 2 bases, with 10 bases between them. The CDR3 spans 14 residues. CDR3 coding DNA: TGTGCCAGCAGCTTACTACAGGCACAAGAGACCCAGTACTTC. Protein sequence: CASSLLQAQETQYF.